The present entry profiles one T cell receptor (beta chain) with its context. Its antigen target is currently unknown. Per-base quality was not reported, and no clone a single base away is much larger than it. The immunoSEQ Assay was used to sequence TCRbeta CDR3 regions. After extraction, genomic DNA underwent amplification by bias-controlled multiplex PCR, followed by high-throughput sequencing. The paper's processing steps were these. To quantify the absolute abundance of every unique TCRbeta CDR3 region, sequences were collapsed and filtered. Usable DNA was measured by amplifying reference genes present in all nucleated cells, and TCRbeta template counts were normalized to that usable DNA to estimate T cell fraction. Repertoire TCRs were annotated as SARS-CoV-2-specific when V gene, CDR3 amino acid sequence and J gene were exactly matched to a known reactive TCR set. The reference SARS-CoV-2 TCR set was derived from MIRA and filtered for enrichment in COVID-19-positive ImmuneCODE repertoires, a step that removed public or cross-reactive TCRs. Using the MIRA antigens, annotated TCRs were further analysed by specific ORF or by position within an ORF. Depth was the summed frequency of annotated unique rearrangements, while breadth was defined as annotated unique rearrangements over total unique productive rearrangements. Two-sided Wilcoxon rank-sum tests were applied when comparing TCR breadth between groups. The table was pulled from immuneACCESS by TCRdb, which kept in-frame rearrangements only. Such tables lose some clones; where checked, under half of the loss comes from unresolved V genes, and the rest has no known cause. V, J and clone size are those of that table, while D and trimming were read from the DNA. Within this sample are roughly 460,000 clones, with approximately 90% of them counted one time only. The ten largest clones represent around 1.6% of the sample.

Trimming removed 4 bases from V and 5 bases from J, leaving 14 bases between the germline ends. Based on the germline V gene, the CDR1 and CDR2 sequences are LGHNA and YSLEER. The CDR3 holds 14 amino acids from the cysteine to the phenylalanine. The sequence is cut down to CDR3 DNA, 42 bases in frame from base 1. This entry is derived from a study of Ad26.COV2.S vaccination and SARS-CoV-2 variants (TCRdb year 2021). Describing the broader study: Donors in the vaccine arm were drawn from COV1001, a phase I-IIa trial of Ad26.COV2.S in healthy adults that was multicentre, randomized, double-blind and placebo-controlled. A total of approximately 30 samples were included in the TCR-sequenced set, comprising roughly 19 Ad26.COV2.S vaccine recipients, 5 placebo recipients and 8 SARS-CoV-2 convalescent individuals. Throughout the experiments and outcome assessment, investigators stayed blinded to trial group allocation. TCRbeta repertoire sequencing was used to assess the specificity and breadth of SARS-CoV-2-reactive T cell receptors after Ad26.COV2.S vaccination. Dosing of Ad26.COV2.S was intramuscular, at either 5x10^10 or 1x10^11 viral particles, delivered as one shot or as two shots spaced 56 days apart. Trial participants were randomized into five groups of five: low-dose or high-dose Ad26.COV2.S given once or twice, or placebo on both occasions.

Explained via the paper, the treatment or condition label denotes: over 15 received Ad26.COV2.S at low or high dose, single or two shots; several received placebo; per-sample allocation not given. Repertoires of vaccine and placebo recipients were sequenced from samples collected on day 63 after the first injection. Between 29 July and 7 August 2020, Cohort 1b enrolled about two dozen adults aged 18-55 years at one site in Boston, USA. Ad26.COV2.S was a replication-incompetent adenovirus type 26 vector that expressed a prefusion-stabilized SARS-CoV-2 spike protein derived from the original Wuhan strain. Broader findings and caveats from the paper: Vaccine and placebo recipients had comparable non-spike TCR breadth, which fits with the vaccine containing only spike. Ad26.COV2.S recipients had higher spike-specific TCR breadth than placebo recipients (P = 0.0014). After vaccination, substantial breadth of spike-specific CD8+ and CD4+ T cell responses was reported. The authors noted that the TCR breadth and depth analyses may have underestimated total T cell responses. The study was not powered for comparison of responses between vaccine doses or regimens.

Source: peripheral blood, taken in a trial of Ad26.COV2.S vaccine versus placebo. The chain employs TRBV4-3 and TRBJ2-5, with no confident D gene call. The clonotype was recovered from a person between 18 and 65 years old who received the Ad26.COV2.S COVID-19 vaccine or a placebo. The CDR3 here reads CASSPRMIGETQYF. The nucleotide sequence is given as TGCGCCAGCAGCCCGAGAATGATCGGGGAGACCCAGTACTTC.